The 13 T cell receptor beta chains presented below share a single source sample, sequenced in a study of cytomegalovirus exposure and HLA in healthy donors. PCR used 60 Vbeta primers and 13 Jbeta primers. Clones were read by immunoSEQ multiplex PCR, and TCRdb kept only the in-frame ones, dropping some. The sample gives approximately 150,000 clones, less than 10% of which show up once; 1.8% is in the top ten. The sample was PBMCs. The source is a male donor in good health and CMV-seronegative.

The V call is TRBV29-1, the J call TRBJ2-1; TRBD2 matches 9 bases. CDR3 length: 18 residues. After removal of 2 bases from V and 5 bases from J, the junction contained 16 bases not matched to a gene. Per the germline V gene, CDR1 is SQVTM and CDR2 is ANQGSEA. The DNA of the CDR3 is TGCAGCGTTGAACCGTGGGCTAGCGGGACTTCAATGGACAATGAGCAGTTCTTC. Translated: CSVEPWASGTSMDNEQFF.

The DNA of the CDR3 is TGCGCCAGCAGCCAAGTGTGGGGAAAAGGGACAGGGGGAAACTATGGCTACACCTTC. Its translation is CASSQVWGKGTGGNYGYTF. V is TRBV4-3 and J is TRBJ1-2, with 11 positions matching TRBD1. The CDR3 has 19 residues. Germline assignment: CDR1 LGHNA and CDR2 YSLEER. The V and J ends lost 1 base and 2 bases, in that order; junction bases with no gene match: 12.

This chain uses TRBV15 with TRBJ2-7, with TRBD2 as a possible D gene (5 bases). The CDR3 is 13 amino acids. Trimming took 3 bases from V and 6 from J, leaving 12 bases between them. Per germline, CDR1 LNHNV and CDR2 YYDKDF (reference sequence). The CDR3 region has the DNA TGTGCCACCAGCAGGGACCTCGGAGGCGAGCAGTACTTC. Its translation: CATSRDLGGEQYF.

The V call is TRBV28, the J call TRBJ1-1; perhaps TRBD1 as D (5 bases). The CDR3 runs 14 residues. Trimming took off 8 bases at V and 2 bases at J, with 15 bases between the two ends. The germline V gene has CDR1 MDHEN and CDR2 SYDVKM. The DNA of the CDR3 is TGTGCCAGCTCAACCTACGGGGGTAACACTGAAGCTTTCTTT. Translating gives CASSTYGGNTEAFF.

This clone has a handful of counts. The V and J genes are TRBV29-1 and TRBJ2-7; 8 positions agree with TRBD1. CDR3 length: 15 amino acids. The V segment lost 3 bases and the J segment 0 bases; nucleotides outside the gene matches: 7. CDR1 and CDR2 from the germline V gene are SQVTM and ANQGSEA. The CDR3 DNA reads as TGCAGCGTTGACACCGGGACAGGTAGCTCCTACGAGCAGTACTTC. This codes for CSVDTGTGSSYEQYF.

The chain combines TRBV11-2 with TRBJ2-7; D is perhaps TRBD2 (6 bases). Germline CDR1 reads SGHAT; CDR2 reads FQNNGV. V dropped 2 bases and J dropped 4 bases, with 15 bases sitting between them. This CDR3 spans 15 amino acids. The CDR3 DNA is TGTGCCAGCAGCTTACCCGGCTTCGGGGGATACGAGCAGTACTTC. This sequence encodes CASSLPGFGGYEQYF. The full variable domain, with the rest looked up from reference TRBV11-2 and TRBJ2-7, is EAGVAQSPRYKIIEKRQSVAFWCNPISGHATLYWYQQILGQGPKLLIQFQNNGVVDDSQLPKDRFSAERLKGVDSTLKIQPAKLEDSAVYLCASSLPGFGGYEQYFGPGTRLTVT.

In this sample, this clone turned up a few times. The chain employs TRBV4-2 and TRBJ2-7; D unresolved. The germline V gene has CDR1 LGHNA and CDR2 YNFKEQ. The CDR3 runs 16 residues. V lost 3 bases to trimming and J lost 3 bases, with 18 bases between them. In nucleotides, the CDR3 is TGTGCCAGCAGCCACTCTTCGGGTGCGGAAGACTACGAGCAGTACTTC. Protein sequence: CASSHSSGAEDYEQYF.

In its sample, this clone was seen a few times. The chain couples TRBV7-2 to TRBJ1-3; TRBD1 matches at 7 bases. CDR3 length: 15 residues. V trimming: 5 bases; J trimming: 4 bases; junction bases outside the gene matches: 8. Germline V gene sequence: CDR1 SGHTA, CDR2 FQGNSA. The CDR3 DNA sequence: TGTGCCAGCAGCCTAGGGACAGCTACCGGAAACACCATATATTTT. It codes for CASSLGTATGNTIYF.

In this sample, this clone turned up a few times. The V call is TRBV28, the J call TRBJ2-7; TRBD1 might be the D (5 bases). Per the germline V gene, CDR1 is MDHEN and CDR2 is SYDVKM. The CDR3 contains 14 residues. The ends were cut back, 2 bases at V and 1 base at J, with 9 bases in the middle. This chain's CDR3 is CASSLQGSSYEQYF. Written as DNA, the CDR3 is TGTGCCAGCAGTTTACAGGGATCTTCCTACGAGCAGTACTTC.

The rearrangement links TRBV30 to TRBJ1-3; 9 bases line up with TRBD1. The CDR3 totals 15 residues. In germline, CDR1 is GTSNPN, CDR2 SVGIG (reference sequence). V was pared by 0 bases and J by 11 bases, with 11 bases of the junction left unmatched. For the CDR3, the DNA is TGTGCCTGGAGTGTACTAGGGGACAGGGCCTCATCCATATATTTT. Translation: CAWSVLGDRASSIYF.

This clone was detected only a few times. The chain joins TRBV19 to TRBJ1-5; 11 nucleotides agree with TRBD1. CDR1 LNHDA and CDR2 SQIVND come from the germline V gene (reference sequence). CDR3 size: 15 residues. V was pared by 5 bases and J by 6 bases, with 6 bases of the junction left unmatched. CDR3 DNA sequence: TGTGCCAGTAGTTACCCGGACAGGGGGCCTCAGCCCCAGCATTTT. This encodes CASSYPDRGPQPQHF. The full variable domain, completed using reference TRBV19 and TRBJ1-5, is DGGITQSPKYLFRKEGQNVTLSCEQNLNHDAMYWYRQDPGQGLRLIYYSQIVNDFQKGDIAEGYSVSREKKESFPLTVTSAQKNPTAFYLCASSYPDRGPQPQHFGDGTRLSIL.

The chain has TRBV2 and TRBJ1-5; maybe TRBD1 (5 bases). The CDR3 runs 15 residues. From germline, CDR1 is SNHLY and CDR2 FYNNEI. The V and J ends lost 6 bases and 3 bases respectively, with 15 bases between them. CDR3 amino acids: CASSKPGRDNQPQHF. The CDR3 bases are TGTGCCAGCAGCAAGCCCGGCAGGGACAATCAGCCCCAGCATTTT.

This clone was detected only a few times. CDR3 nucleotides: TGTGCCAGCAGTCCCCGGGGACAGGGCCCAGATACGCAGTATTTT. It encodes CASSPRGQGPDTQYF. The V and J genes are TRBV28 and TRBJ2-3; 9 nucleotides line up with TRBD1. Trimming took 5 bases from V and 4 from J; bases not matched to a gene: 7. CDR3 length equals 15 residues. Germline-derived CDR1 and CDR2 are MDHEN and SYDVKM.